The 25 T cell receptor beta chains in this list originate from one sample, sequenced in a study of T-cell reconstitution after alpha-beta-depleted transplantation in children. Unique molecular identifiers featured in how the TCRbeta library was prepared. TCRdb fed the PCR reads into MiXCR, producing one record per CDR3 protein. This sample has about 600,000 distinct CDR3 sequences, with 10% to 15% found just once. The starting material was PBMCs, mostly from graft donor cells, obtained 360 days after TCRalphabeta/CD19-depleted stem cell transplant. The receptors were gathered from a male patient aged 10-17 years who had a stem cell transplant for acute myeloid leukemia, so the T cells may come from the graft donor.

CDR3 DNA: TGTGCCAGCTCACCCGCGGACAGGGGGTTCTCCGAGCAGTACTTC. This codes for CASSPADRGFSEQYF. The chain uses TRBV18 and TRBJ2-7, with TRBD1 identical over 10 bases. From germline, CDR1 is KGHSH and CDR2 LQKENI. The CDR3 runs 15 residues. V gave up 3 bases and J gave up 6 bases; unmatched junction bases: 8.

V and J are TRBV29-1 and TRBJ2-7; 7 bases map to TRBD2. The length of the CDR3 is 14 residues. Germline trimming cut 6 bases from V and 2 bases from J; bases unmatched to any gene: 10. Per germline, CDR1 SQVTM and CDR2 ANQGSEA. In DNA, the CDR3 is TGCAGCGTCAAGGGACGGGGGGAAGCCTACGAGCAGTACTTC. This sequence encodes CSVKGRGEAYEQYF.

CDR3: CATSRAETADTQYF. CDR3 in DNA: TGTGCCACCAGCAGAGCCGAGACTGCGGATACGCAGTATTTT. V is TRBV15 and J is TRBJ2-3; D ambiguous. The CDR3 length is 14 residues. Germline V gene sequence: CDR1 LNHNV, CDR2 YYDKDF (reference sequence). V lost 1 base to trimming and J lost 6 bases, with 11 bases between them.

Only a few counts were recorded for this clonotype. The chain has TRBV7-3 and TRBJ2-1, with D possibly TRBD1 on 5 matching bases. This CDR3 is built from 13 residues. Germline CDR1 and CDR2: SGHTA and FQGTGA. V was clipped by 5 bases and J by 9 bases, with 14 bases between them. The CDR3 sequence is CASSVLPQGEQFF. The CDR3 DNA sequence: TGTGCCAGCAGCGTACTCCCCCAGGGTGAGCAGTTCTTC.

This clonotype was seen a handful of times. This sequence joins TRBV4-3 and TRBJ2-7; 10 bases fit TRBD2. Germline V gene lookup returns CDR1 LGHNA and CDR2 YSLEER. CDR3 size: 15 residues. Trimming removed 1 base from V and 5 bases from J; junction bases left unmatched: 5. DNA for the CDR3: TGCGCCAGCAGCCAAGCGGCTAGCGGGAGCAACGAGCAGTACTTC. This sequence encodes CASSQAASGSNEQYF.

This clonotype turned up a few times. This sequence joins TRBV2 and TRBJ2-7; 8 positions match TRBD2. The germline V gene has CDR1 SNHLY and CDR2 FYNNEI. V was clipped by 6 bases and J by 0 bases; unmatched bases: 1. This CDR3 spans 13 amino acids. The CDR3 DNA reads TGTGCCAGCAGGCGGGAGGTCTCCTACGAGCAGTACTTC. This encodes CASRREVSYEQYF. Full variable domain (missing parts from reference TRBV2 and TRBJ2-7): EPEVTQTPSHQVTQMGQEVILRCVPISNHLYFYWYRQILGQKVEFLVSFYNNEISEKSEIFDDQFSVERPDGSNFTLKIRSTKLEDSAMYFCASRREVSYEQYFGPGTRLTVT.

This clonotype has at least ten counts. The V and J genes are TRBV12-3 or TRBV12-4 and TRBJ1-4; a weak D match, TRBD1 (5 bases). This CDR3 region has 16 residues. Trimming cost V 5 bases and J 7 bases, with 20 bases left between them. This chain's CDR3 is CASSPLGGPKSEKLFF. For the CDR3, the DNA is TGTGCCAGCAGTCCACTCGGGGGTCCCAAAAGTGAAAAACTGTTTTTT.

The J gene is TRBJ2-7, the V gene TRBV5-6; D gene uncertain. The CDR3 covers 13 residues. Deletions cut 4 bases from V and 2 bases from J, with 10 bases between. Germline lookup yields CDR1 SGHDT and CDR2 YYEEEE. The CDR3 sequence is CASSTIAPYEQYF. CDR3 nucleotides: TGTGCCAGCAGCACGATCGCCCCCTACGAGCAGTACTTC. Variable domain in full (rest from reference TRBV5-6 and TRBJ2-7): DAGVTQSPTHLIKTRGQQVTLRCSPKSGHDTVSWYQQALGQGPQFIFQYYEEEERQRGNFPDRFSGHQFPNYSSELNVNALLLGDSALYLCASSTIAPYEQYFGPGTRLTVT.

V usage is TRBV19 and J usage is TRBJ2-1; 9 bases are shared with TRBD2. The length of the CDR3 is 15 residues. V dropped 1 base and J dropped 3; count of bases not matched to a gene: 1. Germline V CDR1 and CDR2: LNHDA, SQIVND (reference sequence). DNA for the CDR3: TGTGCCAGTAGTATAGGTAGCGGGAGCTACAATGAGCAGTTCTTC. Translation gives CASSIGSGSYNEQFF.

The sample holds one count of this clonotype. CDR3 sequence: CASSPGPRGPQHF. In DNA form, the CDR3 reads TGTGCCAGCAGCCCAGGGCCCCGGGGGCCCCAGCATTTT. The chain is built from TRBV7-8 and TRBJ1-5, with D maybe TRBD1 (5 bases). CDR3 size: 13 residues. V gave up 5 bases and J gave up 9 bases, with 14 bases separating them. Germline V gene data show CDR1 as SGHVS and CDR2 as FQNEAQ.

The V gene is TRBV28, the J gene TRBJ2-5; 8 bases map to TRBD1. The junction had 4 bases not matched to a gene; V was cut back by 2 bases and J by 11 bases. The CDR3 runs 12 residues. CDR1 MDHEN and CDR2 SYDVKM come from the germline V gene. DNA for the CDR3: TGTGCCAGCAGTTTAGGGACAGGAAGGCAGTACTTC. It yields the protein CASSLGTGRQYF.

The CDR3 DNA sequence: TGCAGTGCTAGACGTAAGACTAGCCCCTCCTACGAGCAGTACTTC. This translates into CSARRKTSPSYEQYF. V gene TRBV20-1 combines with J gene TRBJ2-7; 7 nucleotides agree with TRBD2. J gave up 0 bases and V 2 bases, and 7 bases lay outside the gene matches. This CDR3 region has 15 residues. Germline lookup yields CDR1 DFQATT and CDR2 SNEGSKA (reference sequence).

This clonotype was counted a few times. The rearrangement joins TRBV7-6 to TRBJ2-1; 9 bases map to TRBD2. The V segment lost 2 bases and the J segment 8 bases; nucleotides outside the gene matches: 7. The CDR3 sequence is 15 residues long. The germline gives CDR1 SGHVS, CDR2 FNYEAQ. The CDR3 spells CASSLRLAGMYEQFF. The CDR3 DNA follows: TGTGCCAGCAGCTTAAGGCTAGCGGGAATGTATGAGCAGTTCTTC.

The sample holds a few counts of this clonotype. V usage is TRBV28 and J usage is TRBJ2-5; the D is unclear. This CDR3 contains 11 residues. Germline V gene data show CDR1 as MDHEN and CDR2 as SYDVKM. The V end lost 7 bases, the J end lost 4 bases, and 7 bases lay between the germline ends. CDR3 sequence: CASTRAETQYF. CDR3 sequence (DNA): TGTGCCAGCACTAGGGCAGAGACCCAGTACTTC.

This clonotype was seen many times. This sequence joins TRBV5-1 and TRBJ2-7; 8 nucleotides match TRBD1. CDR3 length equals 14 residues. V lost 4 bases and J lost 1; bases outside the gene matches: 4. Germline loops: CDR1 SGHRS, CDR2 YFSETQ. The CDR3 spells CASSPWDRSYEQYF. CDR3 nucleotide sequence: TGCGCCAGCAGCCCGTGGGACAGGTCCTACGAGCAGTACTTC. The entire variable domain, with the rest obtained from reference TRBV5-1 and TRBJ2-7, is as follows: KAGVTQTPRYLIKTRGQQVTLSCSPISGHRSVSWYQQTPGQGLQFLFEYFSETQRNKGNFPGRFSGRQFSNSRSEMNVSTLELGDSALYLCASSPWDRSYEQYFGPGTRLTVT.

V is TRBV20-1 and J is TRBJ1-4; maybe TRBD1 (5 bases). The CDR3 has 13 residues. The V end was cut by 4 bases, the J end by 7 bases, with 13 bases between. Per the germline V gene, CDR1 is DFQATT and CDR2 is SNEGSKA (reference sequence). DNA of the CDR3: TGCAGTGCTATCAGGGTAGTAGGTGAAAAACTGTTTTTT. Residues: CSAIRVVGEKLFF.

The chain links TRBV6-1 to TRBJ2-1; 12 nucleotides line up with TRBD2. There are 15 residues in the CDR3. The germline V gene encodes CDR1 MNHNS and CDR2 SASEGT. CDR3 sequence (DNA): TGTGCGGTACGGGCTAGCGGGAGGGGGTACAATGAGCAGTTCTTC. This sequence encodes CAVRASGRGYNEQFF.

This clonotype was detected many times. The gene calls are TRBV5-1 and TRBJ2-5, with 7 positions matching TRBD2. V shed 1 base, J shed 5 bases, and the junction held 5 bases outside the gene matches. Germline V gene sequence: CDR1 SGHRS, CDR2 YFSETQ. The CDR3 extends over 14 amino acids. Written as DNA, the CDR3 is TGCGCCAGCAGCTTGAAGGCGGGAGATGAGACCCAGTACTTC. Encoded protein: CASSLKAGDETQYF.

In DNA form, the CDR3 reads TGCGCCAGCAGCTTCATACAGACTACCTACAATGAGCAGTTCTTC. Amino acid sequence: CASSFIQTTYNEQFF. The J gene is TRBJ2-1, the V gene TRBV5-1; possibly TRBD2 for D (5 bases). Germline V gives CDR1 SGHRS, CDR2 YFSETQ. This CDR3 spans 15 amino acids. Deletions cut 2 bases from V and 2 bases from J, with 11 bases between. Using reference TRBV5-1 and TRBJ2-1 for the parts outside the CDR3, the full variable domain is KAGVTQTPRYLIKTRGQQVTLSCSPISGHRSVSWYQQTPGQGLQFLFEYFSETQRNKGNFPGRFSGRQFSNSRSEMNVSTLELGDSALYLCASSFIQTTYNEQFFGPGTRLTVL.

This clonotype was seen just once. The rearrangement joins TRBV28 to TRBJ2-3; TRBD2 agrees at 11 bases. Per germline, CDR1 MDHEN and CDR2 SYDVKM. V gave up 9 bases and J gave up 2 bases; unmatched junction bases: 19. The CDR3 has 19 residues. CDR3 sequence (DNA): TGTGCCAGAATCTCCTGCCCTAGCGGGGGGAGGGCCTCCACAGATACGCAGTATTTT. Translated, it gives CARISCPSGGRASTDTQYF.

This chain uses TRBV18 with TRBJ1-3, with D uncertain. The CDR3 has 16 residues. Germline assignment: CDR1 KGHSH and CDR2 LQKENI. Trimming shortened V by 1 base and J by 2 bases, and 12 bases separated the two germline ends. The CDR3 is CASSPLTSGAGNTIYF. CDR3 in DNA: TGTGCCAGCTCACCACTCACGTCCGGGGCTGGAAACACCATATATTTT.

This clonotype has a handful of counts. The genes are TRBV7-2 and TRBJ2-7; D assignment may be TRBD1 or TRBD2 (5 bases each). The V gene's germline CDR1 is SGHTA and CDR2 FQGNSA. This CDR3 has 14 amino acids. With 3 bases removed from V and 2 bases from J, the gap between germline ends came to 11 bases. The CDR3 protein is CASSFRDVAYEQYF. Here the CDR3 DNA reads TGTGCCAGCAGCTTCCGGGACGTAGCCTACGAGCAGTACTTC.

This clonotype was seen ten or more times. The V gene is TRBV29-1, the J gene TRBJ1-2; D not certain. From germline, CDR1 is SQVTM and CDR2 ANQGSEA. The V end was cut by 6 bases, the J end by 0 bases, with 11 bases between. The CDR3 runs 13 residues. The CDR3, as DNA: TGCAGCGTGGGCAGGCAAACTAACTATGGCTACACCTTC. Its protein is CSVGRQTNYGYTF. The full variable domain, rest sourced from reference TRBV29-1 and TRBJ1-2, is SAVISQKPSRDICQRGTSLTIQCQVDSQVTMMFWYRQQPGQSLTLIATANQGSEATYESGFVIDKFPISRPNLTFSTLTVSNMSPEDSSIYLCSVGRQTNYGYTFGSGTRLTVV.

The V gene is TRBV3-1, the J gene TRBJ2-3, with 7 bases aligning to TRBD2. The germline gives CDR1 LGHDT, CDR2 YNNKEL (reference sequence). This CDR3 region has 16 residues. After removal of 0 bases from V and 4 bases from J, the junction contained 7 bases not matched to a gene. The DNA for the CDR3 is TGTGCCAGCAGCCAAGATCTGAGACTAGCCCCAGATACGCAGTATTTT. It yields the protein CASSQDLRLAPDTQYF.

This clonotype was observed a few times. This chain uses TRBV28 with TRBJ2-7; TRBD2 aligns across 9 bases. The germline CDR1 and CDR2 sequences are MDHEN and SYDVKM. V lost 3 bases and J lost 4; bases outside the gene matches: 13. The CDR3 has 17 residues. The CDR3 bases are TGTGCCAGCAGTTTGCCGAGGTGGCGGGAGGGCGATTACGAGCAGTACTTC. Amino acid sequence: CASSLPRWREGDYEQYF.